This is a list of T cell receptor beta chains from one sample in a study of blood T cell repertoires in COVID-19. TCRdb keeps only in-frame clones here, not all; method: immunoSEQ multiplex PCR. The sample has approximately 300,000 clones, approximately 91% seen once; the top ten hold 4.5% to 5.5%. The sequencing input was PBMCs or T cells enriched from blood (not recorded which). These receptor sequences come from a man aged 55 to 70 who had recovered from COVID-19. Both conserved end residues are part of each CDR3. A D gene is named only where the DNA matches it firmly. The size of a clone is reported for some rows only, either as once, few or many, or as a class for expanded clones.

CDR3aa: CASSIQGETQYF
CDR3nt: TGTGCCAGTAGTATACAGGGAGAGACCCAGTACTTC
abundance: .
d_gene: .
j_gene: TRBJ2-5
v_gene: TRBV19

CDR3aa: CASSLDGTRNTGELFF
CDR3nt: TGTGCCAGCAGCTTAGACGGGACTAGGAACACCGGGGAGCTGTTTTTT
abundance: .
d_gene: TRBD2
j_gene: TRBJ2-2
v_gene: TRBV7-3

CDR3aa: CASSRIQETYTEAFF
CDR3nt: TGTGCCAGCAGCCGAATACAGGAGACTTACACTGAAGCTTTCTTT
abundance: .
d_gene: .
j_gene: TRBJ1-1
v_gene: TRBV4-2

CDR3aa: CASSQTSGNNEQFF
CDR3nt: TGCGCCAGCAGCCAAACTAGCGGGAACAATGAGCAGTTCTTC
abundance: .
d_gene: TRBD2
j_gene: TRBJ2-1
v_gene: TRBV5-1

CDR3aa: CSGMGDNTEAFF
CDR3nt: TGCAGCGGCATGGGAGACAACACTGAAGCTTTCTTT
abundance: .
d_gene: .
j_gene: TRBJ1-1
v_gene: TRBV29-1

CDR3aa: CASSQLGGQYSNQPQHF
CDR3nt: TGTGCCAGCAGCCAACTTGGGGGACAGTATAGCAATCAGCCCCAGCATTTT
abundance: .
d_gene: TRBD1
j_gene: TRBJ1-5
v_gene: TRBV4-2

CDR3aa: CASSQPLLGLAGDYEQYF
CDR3nt: TGTGCCAGCAGTCAACCTCTATTGGGACTAGCGGGAGATTACGAGCAGTACTTC
abundance: .
d_gene: TRBD2
j_gene: TRBJ2-7
v_gene: TRBV6-6

CDR3aa: CASSQWTVAYEQYF
CDR3nt: TGCGCCAGCAGCCAATGGACAGTAGCCTACGAGCAGTACTTC
abundance: .
d_gene: .
j_gene: TRBJ2-7
v_gene: TRBV4-1

CDR3aa: CASSPEAGLRAFF
CDR3nt: TGTGCCAGCAGCCCGGAAGCGGGCTTGAGGGCTTTCTTT
abundance: .
d_gene: .
j_gene: TRBJ1-1
v_gene: TRBV7-9

CDR3aa: CASSHDIYNQPQHF
CDR3nt: TGCGCCAGCAGCCACGACATTTACAATCAGCCCCAGCATTTT
abundance: .
d_gene: .
j_gene: TRBJ1-5
v_gene: TRBV4-1

CDR3aa: CASSSPREGLMNTEAFF
CDR3nt: TGTGCCAGCAGTTCGCCCCGAGAGGGACTCATGAACACTGAAGCTTTCTTT
abundance: .
d_gene: .
j_gene: TRBJ1-1
v_gene: TRBV28

CDR3aa: CASSLTLAGGGDTQYF
CDR3nt: TGTGCCAGCAGCCTCACTCTAGCGGGAGGGGGTGATACGCAGTATTTT
abundance: .
d_gene: TRBD2
j_gene: TRBJ2-3
v_gene: TRBV3-1/TRBV3-2

CDR3aa: CASSPTGMYTGELFF
CDR3nt: TGTGCCAGCAGTCCGACAGGGATGTACACCGGGGAGCTGTTTTTT
abundance: .
d_gene: TRBD1
j_gene: TRBJ2-2
v_gene: TRBV2

CDR3aa: CASKSDGDEQFF
CDR3nt: TGTGCCAGCAAATCCGACGGAGATGAGCAGTTCTTC
abundance: once
d_gene: .
j_gene: TRBJ2-1
v_gene: TRBV2

CDR3aa: CASSGALAGGIREQYF
CDR3nt: TGTGCCAGCAGTGGGGCACTAGCGGGAGGGATCCGGGAGCAGTACTTC
abundance: .
d_gene: TRBD2
j_gene: TRBJ2-7
v_gene: TRBV27

CDR3aa: CAISELERERETQYF
CDR3nt: TGTGCCATCAGTGAATTAGAGCGGGAGCGGGAGACCCAGTACTTC
abundance: .
d_gene: TRBD2
j_gene: TRBJ2-5
v_gene: TRBV10-3

CDR3aa: CAWRVGAPYEQYF
CDR3nt: TGTGCCTGGAGAGTGGGGGCCCCCTACGAGCAGTACTTC
abundance: .
d_gene: .
j_gene: TRBJ2-7
v_gene: TRBV30

CDR3aa: CATSDRAGFSTGELFF
CDR3nt: TGTGCCACCAGTGATCGGGCAGGGTTCAGCACCGGGGAGCTGTTTTTT
abundance: .
d_gene: .
j_gene: TRBJ2-2
v_gene: TRBV24-1

CDR3aa: CASGRQAQGEKLFF
CDR3nt: TGCGCCAGCGGTCGACAGGCCCAAGGTGAAAAACTGTTTTTT
abundance: few
d_gene: .
j_gene: TRBJ1-4
v_gene: TRBV4-1

CDR3aa: CASSFPQVGTQYF
CDR3nt: TGTGCCAGCAGTTTTCCACAGGTGGGGACCCAGTACTTC
abundance: .
d_gene: .
j_gene: TRBJ2-5
v_gene: TRBV28

CDR3aa: CASSFGLTGELFF
CDR3nt: TGCGCCAGCAGCTTCGGACTCACCGGGGAGCTGTTTTTT
abundance: .
d_gene: .
j_gene: TRBJ2-2
v_gene: TRBV5-1

CDR3aa: CASSLGGLARSYEQYF
CDR3nt: TGTGCCAGCAGCTTGGGCGGCCTAGCCCGCTCCTACGAGCAGTACTTC
abundance: once
d_gene: .
j_gene: TRBJ2-7
v_gene: TRBV5-4

CDR3aa: CASSQPGTKSNYGYTF
CDR3nt: TGCGCCAGCAGCCAACCGGGAACCAAAAGCAACTATGGCTACACCTTC
abundance: .
d_gene: .
j_gene: TRBJ1-2
v_gene: TRBV4-1

CDR3aa: CASSEPRDRPPYGYTF
CDR3nt: TGTGCCAGCAGTGAACCTCGCGACAGGCCACCCTATGGCTACACCTTC
abundance: few
d_gene: .
j_gene: TRBJ1-2
v_gene: TRBV28

CDR3aa: CASIGRAHQPQHF
CDR3nt: TGTGCCAGCATCGGCAGGGCACATCAGCCCCAGCATTTT
abundance: .
d_gene: .
j_gene: TRBJ1-5
v_gene: TRBV28

CDR3aa: CASSLAKAGQETQYF
CDR3nt: TGTGCCAGCAGCTTGGCCAAGGCAGGGCAAGAGACCCAGTACTTC
abundance: .
d_gene: .
j_gene: TRBJ2-5
v_gene: TRBV5-4

CDR3aa: CASSLAGRRETQYF
CDR3nt: TGTGCCAGCAGTTTAGCTGGGAGACGAGAGACCCAGTACTTC
abundance: .
d_gene: .
j_gene: TRBJ2-5
v_gene: TRBV27

CDR3aa: CASSPRAFDTEAFF
CDR3nt: TGTGCCAGCAGCCCCAGGGCTTTCGACACTGAAGCTTTCTTT
abundance: .
d_gene: .
j_gene: TRBJ1-1
v_gene: TRBV9

CDR3aa: CASSGSGQGAYNEQFF
CDR3nt: TGTGCCAGCAGCGGATCGGGACAGGGGGCTTACAATGAGCAGTTCTTC
abundance: .
d_gene: TRBD1
j_gene: TRBJ2-1
v_gene: TRBV11-3

CDR3aa: CASSLTTGGLYGYTF
CDR3nt: TGTGCCAGCAGTTTAACCACGGGCGGACTCTATGGCTACACCTTC
abundance: .
d_gene: .
j_gene: TRBJ1-2
v_gene: TRBV28

CDR3aa: CASSLRSVQQETQYF
CDR3nt: TGTGCCAGCAGCTTAAGGAGCGTGCAACAAGAGACCCAGTACTTC
abundance: .
d_gene: .
j_gene: TRBJ2-5
v_gene: TRBV5-4

CDR3aa: CSVETGGQDTQYF
CDR3nt: TGCAGCGTTGAGACAGGGGGTCAAGATACGCAGTATTTT
abundance: .
d_gene: TRBD1
j_gene: TRBJ2-3
v_gene: TRBV29-1

CDR3aa: CASSLSGTDSYEQYF
CDR3nt: TGTGCCAGCAGCCTCTCCGGGACAGACTCCTACGAGCAGTACTTC
abundance: few
d_gene: TRBD1
j_gene: TRBJ2-7
v_gene: TRBV9

CDR3aa: CAGRGSNTEAFF
CDR3nt: TGTGCAGGGAGGGGGTCGAACACTGAAGCTTTCTTT
abundance: .
d_gene: .
j_gene: TRBJ1-1
v_gene: TRBV6-5

CDR3aa: CASTTQGGYGYTF
CDR3nt: TGTGCCAGCACCACACAGGGGGGCTATGGCTACACCTTC
abundance: .
d_gene: TRBD1
j_gene: TRBJ1-2
v_gene: TRBV28

CDR3aa: CASSYDGWGRGTEAFF
CDR3nt: TGTGCCAGCAGTTACGATGGGTGGGGGCGCGGGACTGAAGCTTTCTTT
abundance: .
d_gene: .
j_gene: TRBJ1-1
v_gene: TRBV6-5

CDR3aa: CASSLGLLAGTETQYF
CDR3nt: TGTGCCAGCAGCTTGGGGCTACTAGCGGGAACAGAGACCCAGTACTTC
abundance: once
d_gene: TRBD2
j_gene: TRBJ2-5
v_gene: TRBV5-6

CDR3aa: CASSPRLTYGYTF
CDR3nt: TGCGCCAGCAGCCCCAGGCTAACCTATGGCTACACCTTC
abundance: .
d_gene: .
j_gene: TRBJ1-2
v_gene: TRBV5-1

CDR3aa: CASSPVSSYNSPLHF
CDR3nt: TGTGCCAGCAGCCCTGTTAGCTCCTATAATTCACCCCTCCACTTT
abundance: .
d_gene: .
j_gene: TRBJ1-6
v_gene: TRBV5-4

CDR3aa: CASSYSFGGEQPQHF
CDR3nt: TGTGCCAGCAGTTACTCGTTTGGGGGGGAGCAGCCCCAGCATTTT
abundance: .
d_gene: .
j_gene: TRBJ1-5
v_gene: TRBV6-5

CDR3aa: CASSDMRNEQFF
CDR3nt: TGTGCCAGCAGTGACATGCGTAATGAGCAGTTCTTC
abundance: few
d_gene: .
j_gene: TRBJ2-1
v_gene: TRBV2

CDR3aa: CASSRQGWGGETQYF
CDR3nt: TGTGCCAGCAGTCGACAGGGATGGGGAGGAGAGACCCAGTACTTC
abundance: .
d_gene: .
j_gene: TRBJ2-5
v_gene: TRBV3-1/TRBV3-2

CDR3aa: CASSQNTGELFF
CDR3nt: TGCGCCAGCAGTCAGAACACCGGGGAGCTGTTTTTT
abundance: .
d_gene: .
j_gene: TRBJ2-2
v_gene: TRBV10-1